The TCR beta chain described here comes from a study of blood T cells in healthy people across ages. This CDR3 has 13 residues. Per germline, CDR1 LGHDT and CDR2 YNNKEL (reference sequence). Trimming removed 3 bases at V and 5 bases at J, with 11 bases between. Primed by a sample-barcoded 5' primer and a J-beta primer mix, a second PCR proceeded for roughly 7 to 12 cycles. Every cDNA molecule carried a tag from a template-switch adaptor bearing 12 random nucleotides. TCRdb fed the 5' RACE reads into MiXCR, producing one record per CDR3 protein. The sample has 1 million or so distinct CDR3 sequences; under 55% are singletons. This clonotype was seen a few times.

The gene calls are TRBV3-1 and TRBJ2-7, with a tentative D call TRBD2 (6 bases). This receptor was obtained from a woman aged 60-75 years in good health. The source material was blood. CDR3 in DNA: TGTGCCAGCAGCCACCGGGAGCTGGACGAGCAGTACTTC. Amino acids: CASSHRELDEQYF.